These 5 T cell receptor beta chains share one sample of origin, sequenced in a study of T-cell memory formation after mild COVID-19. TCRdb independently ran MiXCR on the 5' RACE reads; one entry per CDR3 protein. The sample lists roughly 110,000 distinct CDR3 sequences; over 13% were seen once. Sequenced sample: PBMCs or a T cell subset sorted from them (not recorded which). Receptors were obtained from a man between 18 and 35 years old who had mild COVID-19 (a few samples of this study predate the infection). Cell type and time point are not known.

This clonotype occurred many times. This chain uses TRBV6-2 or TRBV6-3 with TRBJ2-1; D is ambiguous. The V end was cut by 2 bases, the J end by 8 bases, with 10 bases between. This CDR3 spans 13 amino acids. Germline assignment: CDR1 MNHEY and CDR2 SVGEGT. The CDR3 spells CASSYAQRYEQFF. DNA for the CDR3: TGTGCCAGCAGTTACGCGCAAAGGTATGAGCAGTTCTTC.

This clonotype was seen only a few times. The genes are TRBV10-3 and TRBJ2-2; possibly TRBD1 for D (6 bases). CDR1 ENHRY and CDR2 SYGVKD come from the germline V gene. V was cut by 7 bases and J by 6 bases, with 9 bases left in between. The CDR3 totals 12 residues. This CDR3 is CAITGQSGELFF. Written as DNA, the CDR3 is TGTGCCATCACAGGACAGTCCGGGGAGCTGTTTTTT.

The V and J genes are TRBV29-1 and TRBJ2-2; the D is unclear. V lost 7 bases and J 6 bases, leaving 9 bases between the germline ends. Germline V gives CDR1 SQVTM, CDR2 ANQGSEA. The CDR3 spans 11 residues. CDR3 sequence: CSAGIPGELFF. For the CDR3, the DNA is TGCAGCGCTGGCATACCCGGGGAGCTGTTTTTT.

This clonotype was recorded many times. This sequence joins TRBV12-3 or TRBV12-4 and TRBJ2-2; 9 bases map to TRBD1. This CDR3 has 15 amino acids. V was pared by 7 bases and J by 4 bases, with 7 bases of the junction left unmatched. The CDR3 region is CASIATGGVTGELFF. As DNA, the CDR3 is TGTGCCAGCATCGCAACAGGGGGCGTCACCGGGGAGCTGTTTTTT.

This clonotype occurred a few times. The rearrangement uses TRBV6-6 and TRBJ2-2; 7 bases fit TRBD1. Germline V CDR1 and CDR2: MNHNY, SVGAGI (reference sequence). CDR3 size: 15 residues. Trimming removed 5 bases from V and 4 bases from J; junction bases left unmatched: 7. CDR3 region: CASSLLTGTTGELFF. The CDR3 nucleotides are TGTGCCAGCAGTCTTTTGACAGGGACCACCGGGGAGCTGTTTTTT.